The rows below give T cell receptor beta chains drawn from one sample of a study of technical replicates of blood from several donors. Produced via immunoSEQ multiplex PCR; TCRdb's table is partial and in-frame only. The table lists approximately 97,000 clones, approximately 96% of them singletons. Sequencing was performed on T cells isolated from PBMCs. These receptors were taken from a human donor in good health. The CDR3 runs from the conserved cysteine through the conserved F or W. The D gene is left open where the match is weak. Rows give clone size only sometimes, using once, few, many, or a class for an expanded clone.

V gene,clone size,D gene,CDR3 protein
TRBV6-5,-,TRBD2,CASSPTSAINEQFF
TRBV9,-,TRBD2,CASSVLLAGGPTGELFF
TRBV11-1,-,-,CASSLTYGSPDTQYF
TRBV6-5,-,-,CASRPGPTEAFF
TRBV19,-,TRBD2,CASSILAGGPGNIQYF
TRBV6-5,once,-,CASSYGGTYEQYF
TRBV7-9,-,TRBD1,CASSLGTDYGYTF
TRBV5-6,-,TRBD2,CASSLLGLAGGPAHEQFF
TRBV28,-,TRBD1,CASTGGRKTEAFF
TRBV4-1,-,TRBD2,CASSPSPLLAGGADTQYF
TRBV20-1,-,-,CSAVVDEQFF
TRBV9,-,-,CASSVGRGPRNEQFF
TRBV28,-,TRBD1,CASSGDRFNQPQHF
TRBV5-4,-,-,CASSSNRIYNEQFF
TRBV10-2,-,-,CASSETLNQPQHF
TRBV7-2,once,-,CASSFRQDQPQHF